These T cell receptor beta chains were read from a single sample in a study of T cells in Graves' hyperthyroidism and ophthalmopathy. MiXCR was run by TCRdb on the multiplex PCR reads, yielding one entry per CDR3 protein. Of 250,000 or so distinct CDR3 sequences listed, more than 14% are singletons. What was sequenced was blood. These receptors were obtained from a woman aged 40 to 50 with Graves' hyperthyroidism that later progressed to Graves' ophthalmopathy. The CDR3 runs from the conserved cysteine through the conserved F or W. A D gene is named only where the DNA matches it firmly. Expanded clones get a size class; other rows say once, few or many, or leave the size out.

d_call: TRBD2
v_call: TRBV6-1
j_call: TRBJ2-4
clone_size: many
cdr3_nt: TGTGCCAGCAGTGTCTCAAGTCTAGCGGGAGGATGGGACATTCAGTACTTC
cdr3_aa: CASSVSSLAGGWDIQYF

d_call: NA
v_call: TRBV16
j_call: TRBJ2-3
clone_size: many
cdr3_nt: TGTGCCAGCAGCCAATCGACTTTCACAGATACGCAGTATTTT
cdr3_aa: CASSQSTFTDTQYF

d_call: TRBD2
v_call: TRBV6-5
j_call: TRBJ2-1
clone_size: NA
cdr3_nt: TGTGCCAGCAGTTACCAGGGACTAGGGACCTACAATGAGCAGTTCTTC
cdr3_aa: CASSYQGLGTYNEQFF

d_call: TRBD1
v_call: TRBV30
j_call: TRBJ1-1
clone_size: NA
cdr3_nt: TGTGCCTGGAGTGACCAGGGGGCGAACACTGAAGCTTTCTTT
cdr3_aa: CAWSDQGANTEAFF

d_call: TRBD2
v_call: TRBV2
j_call: TRBJ2-2
clone_size: many
cdr3_nt: TGTGCCAGCAGTGAACCGCTAGCGGAACCCACCGGGGAGCTGTTTTTT
cdr3_aa: CASSEPLAEPTGELFF

d_call: TRBD2
v_call: TRBV5-1
j_call: TRBJ2-5
clone_size: few
cdr3_nt: TGCGCCAGCAGCTTGGTTAGCGGGAGCGCCGGGGAGACCCAGTACTTC
cdr3_aa: CASSLVSGSAGETQYF

d_call: NA
v_call: TRBV28
j_call: TRBJ2-1
clone_size: many
cdr3_nt: TGTGCCAGCAGTTCCCGTTACAAGCCAAATGAGCAGTTCTTC
cdr3_aa: CASSSRYKPNEQFF

d_call: NA
v_call: TRBV6-1
j_call: TRBJ2-3
clone_size: few
cdr3_nt: TGTGCCAGCAGTGCCCAGGGGAGGGCAGATACGCAGTATTTT
cdr3_aa: CASSAQGRADTQYF

d_call: NA
v_call: TRBV27
j_call: TRBJ1-6
clone_size: many
cdr3_nt: TGTGCCAGCAGTCGGGCAGGTGATATGGTTAATTCACCCCTCCACTTT
cdr3_aa: CASSRAGDMVNSPLHF

d_call: NA
v_call: TRBV18
j_call: TRBJ2-3
clone_size: many
cdr3_nt: TGTGCCAGCTCACCACCGGCTAGCGCCCGCACAGATACGCAGTATTTT
cdr3_aa: CASSPPASARTDTQYF

d_call: TRBD2
v_call: TRBV6-2/TRBV6-3
j_call: TRBJ2-5
clone_size: many
cdr3_nt: TGTGCCATCTCTGGCGGGAGGACGGAGACCCAGTACTTC
cdr3_aa: CAISGGRTETQYF

d_call: TRBD2
v_call: TRBV2
j_call: TRBJ2-1
clone_size: NA
cdr3_nt: TGTGCCAGCAGTGCCGGGACTAGCGGAAACAATGAGCAGTTCTTC
cdr3_aa: CASSAGTSGNNEQFF

d_call: NA
v_call: TRBV11-3
j_call: TRBJ1-1
clone_size: once
cdr3_nt: TGTGCCAGCAGCTTAGGTTTGGGGGGTCTGGGAACTGAAGCTTTCTTT
cdr3_aa: CASSLGLGGLGTEAFF

d_call: NA
v_call: TRBV28
j_call: TRBJ2-5
clone_size: NA
cdr3_nt: TGTGCCAGCAGTTTATTCGGTCTATCCCAAGAGACCCAGTACTTC
cdr3_aa: CASSLFGLSQETQYF

d_call: NA
v_call: TRBV18
j_call: TRBJ1-1
clone_size: NA
cdr3_nt: TGTGCCAGCTCACCCCGGGACGGTCCCTATGAAACAGAGGGCACTGAAGCTTTCTTT
cdr3_aa: CASSPRDGPYETEGTEAFF

d_call: NA
v_call: TRBV19
j_call: TRBJ1-1
clone_size: many
cdr3_nt: TGTGCCAGTAGTATACGAGGCAGGGAGAACACTGAAGCTTTCTTT
cdr3_aa: CASSIRGRENTEAFF

d_call: NA
v_call: TRBV6-1
j_call: TRBJ2-1
clone_size: many
cdr3_nt: TGTGCCAGCAGGCTAGCCTCAAGCTCCTACAATGAGCAGTTCTTC
cdr3_aa: CASRLASSSYNEQFF

d_call: NA
v_call: TRBV2
j_call: TRBJ2-7
clone_size: many
cdr3_nt: TGTGCCAGCAGTGAAGTAAGGAGCCTTAGCTCCTACGAGCAGTACTTC
cdr3_aa: CASSEVRSLSSYEQYF

d_call: TRBD2
v_call: TRBV20-1
j_call: TRBJ2-3
clone_size: NA
cdr3_nt: TGCAGTGCTGAAAGGGAGGGCACGCAGTATTTT
cdr3_aa: CSAEREGTQYF

d_call: NA
v_call: TRBV27
j_call: TRBJ2-1
clone_size: many
cdr3_nt: TGTGCCAGCAGTTTCCATCCCTCCGTAGAAGAGCAGTTCTTC
cdr3_aa: CASSFHPSVEEQFF

d_call: TRBD1
v_call: TRBV6-1
j_call: TRBJ1-2
clone_size: many
cdr3_nt: TGTGCCAGCAGTGACTGGGACAGGCTCAACTATGGCTACACCTTC
cdr3_aa: CASSDWDRLNYGYTF

d_call: TRBD2
v_call: TRBV18
j_call: TRBJ2-3
clone_size: many
cdr3_nt: TGTGCCAGTGGCGGGAGATCTGATACGCAGTATTTT
cdr3_aa: CASGGRSDTQYF

d_call: TRBD2
v_call: TRBV2
j_call: TRBJ2-3
clone_size: many
cdr3_nt: TGTGCCAGCAGTGCCCGGACTAGCGGGAGCACAGATACGCAGTATTTT
cdr3_aa: CASSARTSGSTDTQYF

d_call: NA
v_call: TRBV14
j_call: TRBJ1-2
clone_size: NA
cdr3_nt: TGTGCCAGCAGCCGCCTACAGGGACTGGGTAGCTACACCTTC
cdr3_aa: CASSRLQGLGSYTF

d_call: NA
v_call: TRBV2
j_call: TRBJ2-3
clone_size: many
cdr3_nt: TGTGCCAGCGGCCCCTCGTACACAGATACGCAGTATTTT
cdr3_aa: CASGPSYTDTQYF

d_call: TRBD2
v_call: TRBV5-8
j_call: TRBJ2-1
clone_size: many
cdr3_nt: TGTGCCAGCAGCCGTAGCGGGAGTCTACACAATGAGCAGTTCTTC
cdr3_aa: CASSRSGSLHNEQFF

d_call: NA
v_call: TRBV7-3
j_call: TRBJ2-3
clone_size: few
cdr3_nt: TGTGCCAGCAGCCCTGGACACCACACAGATACGCAGTATTTT
cdr3_aa: CASSPGHHTDTQYF

d_call: NA
v_call: TRBV20-1
j_call: TRBJ2-1
clone_size: many
cdr3_nt: TGCAGTGCGACTGGGACGGTTTACAATGAGCAGTTCTTC
cdr3_aa: CSATGTVYNEQFF

d_call: NA
v_call: TRBV4-1
j_call: TRBJ2-5
clone_size: NA
cdr3_nt: TGCGCCAGCAGCCAAGTAGACCAGAGGGAAGAGACCCAGTACTTC
cdr3_aa: CASSQVDQREETQYF

d_call: NA
v_call: TRBV7-9
j_call: TRBJ1-1
clone_size: few
cdr3_nt: TGTGCCAGCAGCCCGTTGCAGGGTGGGGCTGAAGCTTTCTTT
cdr3_aa: CASSPLQGGAEAFF

d_call: TRBD2
v_call: TRBV27
j_call: TRBJ2-2
clone_size: many
cdr3_nt: TGTGCCAGCAGTTGGTACGGGACTAGCGGCACCGGGGAGCTGTTTTTT
cdr3_aa: CASSWYGTSGTGELFF

d_call: TRBD2
v_call: TRBV25-1
j_call: TRBJ2-1
clone_size: NA
cdr3_nt: TGTGCCAGCAGTGATCTAGCGGGGAGATACAATGAGCAGTTCTTC
cdr3_aa: CASSDLAGRYNEQFF

d_call: NA
v_call: TRBV3-1
j_call: TRBJ2-7
clone_size: many
cdr3_nt: TGTGCCAGCAGCCAGGGCAAAGGTAGTCACGAGCAGTACTTC
cdr3_aa: CASSQGKGSHEQYF

d_call: TRBD1
v_call: TRBV19
j_call: TRBJ1-2
clone_size: NA
cdr3_nt: TGTGCCAGTAGTCCAAACGGACAGGCGCAAACTAACTATGGCTACACCTTC
cdr3_aa: CASSPNGQAQTNYGYTF

d_call: TRBD2
v_call: TRBV20-1
j_call: TRBJ2-7
clone_size: many
cdr3_nt: TGCAGTGCTAGCGGGAGGGCCTACGAGCAGTACTTC
cdr3_aa: CSASGRAYEQYF

d_call: NA
v_call: TRBV19
j_call: TRBJ2-7
clone_size: many
cdr3_nt: TGTGCCAGTCAGCGAAGGGCAGGTGGAGAGCAGTACTTC
cdr3_aa: CASQRRAGGEQYF

d_call: TRBD1
v_call: TRBV2
j_call: TRBJ1-4
clone_size: NA
cdr3_nt: TGTGCCAGCGGGTCGAGGGGGCTGAATGAAAAACTGTTTTTT
cdr3_aa: CASGSRGLNEKLFF

d_call: TRBD2
v_call: TRBV6-5
j_call: TRBJ2-3
clone_size: NA
cdr3_nt: TGTGCCAGCACCCACCTGCGGGAGAATTTGTTATTTGCAGATACGCAGTATTTT
cdr3_aa: CASTHLRENLLFADTQYF

d_call: NA
v_call: TRBV20-1
j_call: TRBJ2-7
clone_size: many
cdr3_nt: TGCAGTGCTACTCGTGGGCCATACGAGCAGTACTTC
cdr3_aa: CSATRGPYEQYF

d_call: NA
v_call: TRBV12-3/TRBV12-4
j_call: TRBJ1-5
clone_size: many
cdr3_nt: TGTGCCAGCAGTTTAAGCGGAAGCAATCAGCCCCAGCATTTT
cdr3_aa: CASSLSGSNQPQHF

d_call: TRBD1
v_call: TRBV29-1
j_call: TRBJ2-3
clone_size: many
cdr3_nt: TGCAGCGTTGAGCTGGGACAGGGGCTCAATTATGATACGCAGTATTTT
cdr3_aa: CSVELGQGLNYDTQYF

d_call: NA
v_call: TRBV18
j_call: TRBJ2-3
clone_size: many
cdr3_nt: TGTGCCAGCTCACCAAACGGGCAGGTGTTGGGTTTGACCACAGATACGCAGTATTTT
cdr3_aa: CASSPNGQVLGLTTDTQYF

d_call: NA
v_call: TRBV11-1
j_call: TRBJ2-5
clone_size: many
cdr3_nt: TGTGCCAGCAGTATCGGTCCGGGCTGGGGAGAGACCCAGTACTTC
cdr3_aa: CASSIGPGWGETQYF

d_call: TRBD2
v_call: TRBV7-2
j_call: TRBJ2-1
clone_size: many
cdr3_nt: TGTGCCAGCAGTAAAGCGGGAGGGCGCACCGTCGCTACTGAGCAGTTCTTC
cdr3_aa: CASSKAGGRTVATEQFF

d_call: TRBD1
v_call: TRBV7-3
j_call: TRBJ2-1
clone_size: many
cdr3_nt: TGTGCCAGCAGCTTGGACAGGGTAAATGAGCAGTTCTTC
cdr3_aa: CASSLDRVNEQFF

d_call: TRBD1
v_call: TRBV2
j_call: TRBJ1-4
clone_size: many
cdr3_nt: TGTGCCAGCAGAGGACAGGGGAATGAAAAACTGTTTTTT
cdr3_aa: CASRGQGNEKLFF

d_call: TRBD2
v_call: TRBV28
j_call: TRBJ2-7
clone_size: many
cdr3_nt: TGTGCCAGCAGCCGACTAGCGGCTAGCTCCTACGAGCAGTACTTC
cdr3_aa: CASSRLAASSYEQYF

d_call: NA
v_call: TRBV12-3/TRBV12-4
j_call: TRBJ2-4
clone_size: many
cdr3_nt: TGTGCCAGCAGAGGACGGGGTACAAACATTCAGTACTTC
cdr3_aa: CASRGRGTNIQYF

d_call: NA
v_call: TRBV5-6
j_call: TRBJ1-3
clone_size: many
cdr3_nt: TGTGCCAGCAGCTTGAAGCCTGGAAACACCATATATTTT
cdr3_aa: CASSLKPGNTIYF

d_call: NA
v_call: TRBV28
j_call: TRBJ2-7
clone_size: many
cdr3_nt: TGTGCCAGCAGCCATCCCAAGCCGGTTTACGAGCAGTACTTC
cdr3_aa: CASSHPKPVYEQYF

d_call: NA
v_call: TRBV2
j_call: TRBJ1-3
clone_size: many
cdr3_nt: TGTGCCAGCAGTGAAGCGGGCCAGTTGTCCGGAAACACCATATATTTT
cdr3_aa: CASSEAGQLSGNTIYF